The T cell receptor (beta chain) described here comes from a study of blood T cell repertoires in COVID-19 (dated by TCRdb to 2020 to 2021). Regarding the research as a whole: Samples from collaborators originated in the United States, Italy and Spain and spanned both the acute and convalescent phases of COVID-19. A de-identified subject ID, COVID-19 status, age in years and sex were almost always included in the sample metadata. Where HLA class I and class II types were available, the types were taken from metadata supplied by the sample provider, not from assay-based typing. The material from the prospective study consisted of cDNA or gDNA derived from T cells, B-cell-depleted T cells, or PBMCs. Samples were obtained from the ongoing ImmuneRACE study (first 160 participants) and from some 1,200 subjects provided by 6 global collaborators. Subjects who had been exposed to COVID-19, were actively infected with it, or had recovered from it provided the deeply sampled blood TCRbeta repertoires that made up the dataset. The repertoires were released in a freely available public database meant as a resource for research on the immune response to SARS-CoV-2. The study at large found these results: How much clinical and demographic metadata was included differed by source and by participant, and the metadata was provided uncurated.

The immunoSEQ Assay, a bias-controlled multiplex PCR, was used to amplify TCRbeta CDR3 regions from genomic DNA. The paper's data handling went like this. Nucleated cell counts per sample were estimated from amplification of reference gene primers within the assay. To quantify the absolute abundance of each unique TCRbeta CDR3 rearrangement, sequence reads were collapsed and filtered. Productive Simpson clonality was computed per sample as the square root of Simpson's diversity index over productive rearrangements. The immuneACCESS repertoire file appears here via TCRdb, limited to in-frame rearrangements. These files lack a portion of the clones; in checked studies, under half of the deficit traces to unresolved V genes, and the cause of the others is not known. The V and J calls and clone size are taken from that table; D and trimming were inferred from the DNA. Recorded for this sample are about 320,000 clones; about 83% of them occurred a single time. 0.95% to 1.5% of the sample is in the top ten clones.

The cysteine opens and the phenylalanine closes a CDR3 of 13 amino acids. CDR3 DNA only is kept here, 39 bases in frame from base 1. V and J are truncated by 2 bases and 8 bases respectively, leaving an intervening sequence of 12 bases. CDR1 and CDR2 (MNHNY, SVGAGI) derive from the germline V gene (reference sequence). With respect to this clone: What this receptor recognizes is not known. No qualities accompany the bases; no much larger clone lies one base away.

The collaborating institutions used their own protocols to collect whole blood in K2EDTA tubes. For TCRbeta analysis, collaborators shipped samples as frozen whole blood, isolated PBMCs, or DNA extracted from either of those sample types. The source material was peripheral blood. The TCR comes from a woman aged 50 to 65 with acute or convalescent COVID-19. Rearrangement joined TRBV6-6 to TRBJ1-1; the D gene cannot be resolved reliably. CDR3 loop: CASSYGSRPEAFF. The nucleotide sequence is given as TGTGCCAGCAGTTACGGCTCGAGGCCCGAAGCTTTCTTT.